The next 10 T cell receptor beta chains were all read from a single sample in a study of blood T cell repertoires in COVID-19. Here immunoSEQ multiplex PCR was the method, and the copy in TCRdb shows in-frame clones only, minus some. In the table there are about 70,000 clones, 85% of which are singletons. Material: peripheral blood. The origin of the receptors is a man older than 75 with acute or convalescent COVID-19.

The chain joins TRBV5-1 to TRBJ2-7; no clear D. V was shortened by 0 bases and J by 1 base, with 14 bases between the two germline ends. Germline CDR1 SGHRS, CDR2 YFSETQ. CDR3 length: 16 residues. CDR3 DNA: TGCGCCAGCAGCTTGGGAGGTATCGCCTATTCCTACGAGCAGTACTTC. Translated: CASSLGGIAYSYEQYF.

This chain joins TRBV5-4 and TRBJ2-7; perhaps TRBD2 as D (5 bases). Trimming took 0 bases from V and 3 from J, leaving 7 bases between them. Germline loops: CDR1 SGHNT, CDR2 YYREEE (reference sequence). The length of the CDR3 is 13 residues. The CDR3 reads CASSLAAGYEQYF. CDR3 DNA: TGTGCCAGCAGCTTGGCTGCGGGCTACGAGCAGTACTTC.

This clone was found once. The CDR3 DNA sequence: TGTGCCAGCAGCCCCCCAGGGTCTGGAAACACCATATATTTT. It codes for CASSPPGSGNTIYF. The rearrangement uses TRBV5-4 and TRBJ1-3; a possible D gene is TRBD1 (5 bases). Trimming stripped 4 bases from V and 1 base from J, with 9 bases between. CDR3 length equals 14 residues. Germline-derived CDR1 and CDR2 are SGHNT and YYREEE (reference sequence).

This sequence joins TRBV10-3 and TRBJ2-3; the D is unclear. The V gene lost 10 bases and the J gene lost 4 bases, with 9 bases spanning the gap. CDR1 is ENHRY, CDR2 SYGVKD, per germline. The CDR3 contains 11 residues. CDR3 DNA: TGTGCCACCTCTCCGGCAGATACGCAGTATTTT. Translation gives CATSPADTQYF.

The genes are TRBV6-5 and TRBJ1-5; D ambiguous. In germline, CDR1 is MNHEY, CDR2 SVGAGI. The germline V and J ends were trimmed by 6 bases and 1 base, with 13 bases remaining between them. The CDR3 spans 15 residues. The CDR3 spells CASRAQSKSNQPQHF. The CDR3 DNA reads TGTGCCAGCAGAGCCCAATCTAAGAGCAATCAGCCCCAGCATTTT.

The chain combines TRBV3-1 (or the pseudogene TRBV3-2) with TRBJ2-7; 8 bases fit TRBD2. V was clipped by 5 bases and J by 5 bases; unmatched bases: 8. The germline V gene encodes CDR1 LGHDT and CDR2 YNNKEL (reference sequence). The CDR3 has 14 residues. The CDR3 sequence: CASSFSGTTNEQYF. In nucleotides, the CDR3 is TGTGCCAGCAGCTTTAGCGGGACCACCAACGAGCAGTACTTC.

The chain combines TRBV10-2 with TRBJ1-2; 9 bases fit TRBD1. Germline CDR1 is WSHSY and CDR2 is SAAADI. J was trimmed by 4 bases and V by 7 bases; bases with no gene match: 7. The CDR3 is 14 residues long. The CDR3 DNA sequence: TGCGCCAGCAACCCGACAGGGGGACCCTATGGCTACACCTTC. This sequence encodes CASNPTGGPYGYTF.

The chain links TRBV10-3 to TRBJ1-5; no definite D call. V lost 7 bases to trimming and J lost 4 bases, with 11 bases between them. Germline CDR1 is ENHRY and CDR2 is SYGVKD. This CDR3 comprises 13 residues. The CDR3 is CAIKGGDNQPQHF. In nucleotides, the CDR3 is TGTGCCATCAAAGGCGGGGATAATCAGCCCCAGCATTTT.

CDR3 in amino acids: CASSLAIVSSGNTIYF. In nucleotides, the CDR3 is TGCGCCAGCAGCTTGGCAATCGTTAGCTCTGGAAACACCATATATTTT. The chain employs TRBV5-1 and TRBJ1-3; no clear D gene. CDR1 and CDR2 (germline): SGHRS, YFSETQ. The germline V and J ends were trimmed by 0 bases and 0 bases, with 10 bases remaining between them. This CDR3 is 16 amino acids long. The full variable domain, with the rest looked up from reference TRBV5-1 and TRBJ1-3, is KAGVTQTPRYLIKTRGQQVTLSCSPISGHRSVSWYQQTPGQGLQFLFEYFSETQRNKGNFPGRFSGRQFSNSRSEMNVSTLELGDSALYLCASSLAIVSSGNTIYFGEGSWLTVV.

The CDR3 DNA reads TGTGCCAGCAGCTTTACCCGACAGCTAACCTACGAGCAGTACTTC. Its translation is CASSFTRQLTYEQYF. V usage is TRBV7-8 and J usage is TRBJ2-7, with D maybe TRBD1 (5 bases). The CDR3 totals 15 residues. Germline V lookup: CDR1 SGHVS, CDR2 FQNEAQ. Trimming took 3 bases from V and 2 from J, leaving 14 bases between them.